A single sample gave rise to the 25 T cell receptor beta chains below, sequenced in a study of regulatory T cells in long-lasting Graves disease. Researchers made TCR beta libraries by using iRepertoire HTBI primers and running Arm-PCR on CDR3 regions. TCRdb reanalysed the multiplex PCR reads using MiXCR and keeps one entry per CDR3 protein. The sample lists hundreds of thousands of distinct CDR3 sequences, about 16% occurring once. Time point here: newly diagnosed GD, antithyroid drugs for less than 3 months. Generation of the TCR library employed RNA extracted from PBMCs. The same data also contributed to another study, on T cells in Graves' hyperthyroidism and ophthalmopathy.

The sequencing used peripheral blood mononuclear cells (PBMCs), collected at new diagnosis, from a patient treated with antithyroid drugs. These receptors all stem from a man aged 18 to 35 with Graves disease.

This clonotype has only a few counts. The CDR3 loop is CASRPPNNQPQHF. CDR3 nucleotides: TGTGCCAGCAGGCCCCCCAATAATCAGCCCCAGCATTTT. The gene calls are TRBV6-1 and TRBJ1-5; D is undetermined. The CDR3 totals 13 residues. Germline CDR1 and CDR2: MNHNS and SASEGT. Trimming removed 6 bases from V and 4 bases from J, with 10 bases in between.

The J gene is TRBJ2-6, the V gene TRBV28; perhaps TRBD1 as D (5 bases). CDR1 is MDHEN, CDR2 SYDVKM, per germline. V was clipped by 7 bases and J by 0 bases, with 10 bases between them. This CDR3 comprises 15 residues. The CDR3 DNA reads as TGTGCCAGCACCCAGGGCAACTCTGGGGCCAACGTCCTGACTTTC. It is translated as CASTQGNSGANVLTF.

The chain links TRBV18 to TRBJ2-1; TRBD2 is a possible D gene (6 bases). Trimming removed 1 base from V and 7 bases from J, with 17 bases in between. The CDR3 sequence is 16 residues long. Germline V gene lookup returns CDR1 KGHSH and CDR2 LQKENI. CDR3 loop: CASSPRGKGYGNEQFF. CDR3 DNA sequence: TGTGCCAGCTCACCACGCGGGAAGGGCTACGGGAATGAGCAGTTCTTC.

CDR3 DNA: TGTGCCAGCAGCTTAGTACAAGGTTACAATGAGCAGTTCTTC. Protein product: CASSLVQGYNEQFF. The chain recombines TRBV7-2 with TRBJ2-1; D uncertain. Trimming shortened V by 1 base and J by 4 bases, and 8 bases separated the two germline ends. This CDR3 contains 14 residues. Germline V gives CDR1 SGHTA, CDR2 FQGNSA.

This clonotype was recorded at least ten times. V gene TRBV11-2 combines with J gene TRBJ2-3; D could derive from TRBD1 or TRBD2 (6 bases each). Germline V gene lookup returns CDR1 SGHAT and CDR2 FQNNGV. Trimming pared 2 bases from V and 3 bases from J, leaving 12 bases between. This CDR3 spans 15 amino acids. In DNA, the CDR3 is TGTGCCAGCAGCTTACTGAGGGGGGTTACAGATACGCAGTATTTT. Protein: CASSLLRGVTDTQYF.

The chain has TRBV5-1 and TRBJ2-7, with 8 bases identical to TRBD1. CDR3 length: 15 amino acids. Germline assignment: CDR1 SGHRS and CDR2 YFSETQ. Losses at the gene ends were 3 bases for V and 2 bases for J; bases not matched to a gene: 7. Here the CDR3 reads CASSSTQGATYEQYF. CDR3 sequence (DNA): TGCGCCAGCAGCTCGACCCAGGGGGCGACCTACGAGCAGTACTTC.

This clonotype was counted between two and nine times. The chain uses TRBV11-2 and TRBJ2-5, with 11 bases fitting TRBD1. CDR1 and CDR2 (germline): SGHAT, FQNNGV. The CDR3 has 15 residues. The V segment lost 3 bases and the J segment 5 bases; nucleotides outside the gene matches: 5. The CDR3: CASSFGTGGGETQYF. CDR3 nucleotides: TGTGCCAGCAGCTTCGGGACAGGGGGGGGCGAGACCCAGTACTTC.

This clonotype was counted a few times. This may arise from a read error, as a much more abundant clone is one base away. This chain uses TRBV2 with TRBJ2-1; 8 bases are shared with TRBD2. Germline CDR1 is SNHLY and CDR2 is FYNNEI. The CDR3 sequence is 15 residues long. Trimming removed 2 bases from V and 8 bases from J; junction bases left unmatched: 8. CDR3 nucleotides: TGTGCCAGCAGTGAACTCGGGAGGGCCGGAGATGAGCAGTTCTTC. It specifies CASSELGRAGDEQFF.

This clonotype was found many times. This rearrangement joins TRBV2 to TRBJ2-5, with 8 bases that match TRBD2. Per the germline V gene, CDR1 is SNHLY and CDR2 is FYNNEI. Germline trimming cut 6 bases from V and 4 bases from J; bases unmatched to any gene: 13. This CDR3 is 16 amino acids long. In DNA, the CDR3 is TGTGCCAGCAGCTCAACTAAGCGGGAGTTGGGAGAGACCCAGTACTTC. This encodes CASSSTKRELGETQYF.

The J gene is TRBJ2-5, the V gene TRBV5-1, with D maybe TRBD2 (6 bases). In germline, CDR1 is SGHRS, CDR2 YFSETQ. The CDR3 sequence is 13 residues long. Deletions cut 5 bases from V and 2 bases from J, with 10 bases between. The DNA for the CDR3 is TGCGCCAGCAGTAAACTAGCACAAGAGACCCAGTACTTC. Translating gives CASSKLAQETQYF.

The chain links TRBV12-3 or TRBV12-4 to TRBJ2-5, with 11 bases lining up with TRBD2. Trimming removed 6 bases from V and 3 bases from J; junction bases left unmatched: 6. This CDR3 comprises 15 residues. CDR3 sequence: CASSPGTSGEETQYF. The CDR3 region has the DNA TGTGCCAGCAGCCCCGGGACTAGCGGAGAAGAGACCCAGTACTTC.

The chain carries TRBV10-3 and TRBJ2-1, with D perhaps matching TRBD2 (5 bases). The V gene lost 3 bases and the J gene lost 2 bases, with 14 bases spanning the gap. CDR1 is ENHRY, CDR2 SYGVKD, per germline. This CDR3 is built from 16 residues. The CDR3 DNA sequence: TGTGCCATCAGTGATAGTCGGGGATCGACCTACAATGAGCAGTTCTTC. Translated, it gives CAISDSRGSTYNEQFF.

This clonotype was counted at least ten times. The chain couples TRBV6-2 or TRBV6-3 to TRBJ2-5; D is tentatively TRBD1 or TRBD2 (7 bases each). This CDR3 has 17 residues. Germline V gene data show CDR1 as MNHEY and CDR2 as SVGEGT. V lost 6 bases to trimming and J lost 4 bases, with 24 bases between them. The CDR3: CASSHQRPTGRVETQYF. CDR3 sequence (DNA): TGTGCCAGCAGCCACCAGCGCCCGACAGGGAGGGTAGAGACCCAGTACTTC.

This clonotype has at least ten counts. This chain links TRBV11-3 with TRBJ2-5; the match to TRBD2 covers 11 bases. V was pared by 5 bases and J by 2 bases, with 4 bases of the junction left unmatched. The CDR3 is 15 amino acids. The germline gives CDR1 SGHNT, CDR2 YENEEA. CDR3 amino acids: CASSQGLAEQETQYF. CDR3 DNA sequence: TGTGCCAGCAGCCAGGGACTAGCGGAACAAGAGACCCAGTACTTC.

This clonotype appeared a single time. V and J are TRBV11-3 and TRBJ2-7, with unresolved D. This CDR3 is 12 amino acids long. The germline V and J ends were trimmed by 0 bases and 5 bases, with 5 bases remaining between them. Germline lookup yields CDR1 SGHNT and CDR2 YENEEA. CDR3: CASSLDEDEQYF. For the CDR3, the DNA is TGTGCCAGCAGCTTAGATGAAGACGAGCAGTACTTC.

At least ten counts were recorded for this clonotype. This chain connects TRBV2 to TRBJ1-2; D is unresolved. V was pared by 7 bases and J by 4 bases, with 19 bases between. CDR1 is SNHLY, CDR2 FYNNEI, per germline. CDR3 size: 15 residues. DNA for the CDR3: TGTGCCAGCACTCCAAGAGTAATCCGTTCCTATGGCTACACCTTC. As protein: CASTPRVIRSYGYTF.

This chain connects TRBV6-1 to TRBJ1-2, with 9 bases identical to TRBD1. The CDR3 loop spans 14 amino acids. V gave up 5 bases and J gave up 3 bases; unmatched junction bases: 4. Germline-derived CDR1 and CDR2 are MNHNS and SASEGT. The CDR3 DNA reads TGTGCCAGCAGTACAGGGGGCGCAGACTATGGCTACACCTTC. As protein: CASSTGGADYGYTF.

This clonotype has a count of ten or more. CDR3 DNA sequence: TGTGCCAGCAGTTTGGATATCTCGAATAGGGTCATCTATGGCTACACCTTC. The encoded protein is CASSLDISNRVIYGYTF. V usage is TRBV6-5 and J usage is TRBJ1-2, with D uncertain. V was clipped by 4 bases and J by 4 bases, with 22 bases between them. The CDR3 loop spans 17 amino acids. Germline values: CDR1 MNHEY, CDR2 SVGAGI.

This clonotype was seen many times. This rearrangement joins TRBV7-2 to TRBJ2-1; D is possibly TRBD1 (5 bases). Looked up from germline, CDR1 is SGHTA and CDR2 is FQGNSA. The CDR3 is 11 amino acids. CDR3 in DNA: TGTGCGATCAGGGCCCTTCGTGAGCAGTTCTTC. Translating it yields CAIRALREQFF.

In its sample, this clonotype was seen many times. This sequence joins TRBV12-3 or TRBV12-4 and TRBJ2-7; 12 nucleotides align to TRBD2. This CDR3 is built from 16 residues. V lost 4 bases, J lost 0 bases, and 4 bases stayed unmatched. CDR3 region: CASSSPSGRASYEQYF. The CDR3 DNA follows: TGTGCCAGCAGTTCTCCTAGCGGGAGGGCCTCCTACGAGCAGTACTTC.

This clonotype was counted ten times or more. For the CDR3, the DNA is TGCGCCAGCAGCTTGTCCGCGACTTACTCTCACGAGCAGTACTTC. This gives the protein CASSLSATYSHEQYF. The chain joins TRBV5-1 to TRBJ2-7; D is uncertain. The CDR3 length is 15 residues. V was pared by 1 base and J by 5 bases, with 16 bases between. The germline gives CDR1 SGHRS, CDR2 YFSETQ.

V and J are TRBV14 and TRBJ2-7; no definite D call. The germline V gene has CDR1 SGHDN and CDR2 FVKESK. The CDR3 length is 15 residues. Trimming took 4 bases from V and 3 from J, leaving 16 bases between them. In DNA, the CDR3 is TGTGCCAGCAGCCTTTCAGTCGGGCAAATCTACGAGCAGTACTTC. As protein: CASSLSVGQIYEQYF.

In its sample, this clonotype was seen many times. The chain recombines TRBV7-9 with TRBJ1-1; 9 bases are a match to TRBD1. The germline gives CDR1 SEHNR, CDR2 FQNEAQ (reference sequence). The CDR3 contains 16 residues. J was trimmed by 4 bases and V by 6 bases; bases with no gene match: 12. The CDR3 region has the DNA TGTGCCAGCAGTTACCGGGACAGGGCGGTTGGCACTGAAGCTTTCTTT. This codes for CASSYRDRAVGTEAFF.

Concerning this clonotype itself: An end of the junction does not agree with germline; a read error may underlie this. The rearrangement links TRBV5-1 to TRBJ2-7, with 9 bases aligning to TRBD2. The CDR3 runs to 15 residues. Germline values: CDR1 SGHRS, CDR2 YFSETQ. CDR3 nucleotide sequence: TGTGCCAGCAGTTACCTAGCGGGACGCGGAGGGGAGCAGTACTTC. Its translation: CASSYLAGRGGEQYF.

This clonotype has a count of ten or more. The chain combines TRBV12-3 or TRBV12-4 with TRBJ2-7; 9 positions match TRBD2. This CDR3 is built from 15 residues. The junction had 6 bases not matched to a gene; V was cut back by 5 bases and J by 1 base. CDR3 in DNA: TGTGCCAGCAGTCCTAGCGGGATCATTTCCTACGAGCAGTACTTC. It translates to CASSPSGIISYEQYF.